These 16 T cell receptor beta chains originate from one sample sequenced in a study of shared clonotypes between healthy human individuals. Measured with immunoSEQ multiplex PCR; TCRdb has only the in-frame clones, and not every one. The sample shows 2.3 million or so clones, just over 90% of them seen only once. Sequenced sample: naive CD4+ T cells from PBMCs. Regarding subset: CD45RA+ positively selected. The receptors stem from a man aged 18 to 30 in good health. Some clones in this sample may be carry-over from other donors' samples.

The rearrangement joins TRBV6-5 to TRBJ2-7, with 8 positions matching TRBD2. CDR3 size: 14 residues. The V segment lost 5 bases and the J segment 6 bases; nucleotides outside the gene matches: 9. In germline, CDR1 is MNHEY, CDR2 SVGAGI. The CDR3 region has the DNA TGTGCCAGCAGTGCGGGGACGGGAGGGAGCGAGCAGTACTTC. Translating it yields CASSAGTGGSEQYF.

For this clone: The sample carries other DNA sequences with the same CDR3. The rearrangement joins TRBV5-1 to TRBJ2-1; tentatively, D is TRBD2 (5 bases). V lost 2 bases and J 1 base, leaving 10 bases between the germline ends. CDR1 and CDR2 from the germline V gene are SGHRS and YFSETQ. This CDR3 spans 15 amino acids. DNA of the CDR3: TGCGCCAGCAGCTTAGCCCCGGGGTCCTACAATGAGCAGTTCTTC. Translation gives CASSLAPGSYNEQFF.

A word on this clone: Other nucleotide sequences from this sample produce the same CDR3. This chain connects TRBV5-1 to TRBJ1-2, with 12 bases matching TRBD1. The V segment lost 4 bases and the J segment 7 bases; nucleotides outside the gene matches: 5. The CDR3 covers 14 residues. Germline loops: CDR1 SGHRS, CDR2 YFSETQ. DNA of the CDR3: TGCGCCAGCAGCCCGGGACAGGGGGCGAGTGGCTACACCTTC. Protein: CASSPGQGASGYTF.

The CDR3 region is CASSILSSPDTQYF. The CDR3 region has the DNA TGTGCCAGTAGTATACTCTCGAGCCCAGATACGCAGTATTTT. The V call is TRBV19, the J call TRBJ2-3, with no clear D. CDR1 is LNHDA, CDR2 SQIVND, per germline (reference sequence). This CDR3 has 14 residues. Trimming took 2 bases from V and 4 from J, leaving 10 bases between them.

This chain joins TRBV4-2 and TRBJ2-7, with 7 bases matching TRBD1. J gave up 0 bases and V 4 bases, and 6 bases lay outside the gene matches. The CDR3 has 15 residues. Looked up from germline, CDR1 is LGHNA and CDR2 is YNFKEQ. CDR3 nucleotides: TGTGCCAGCAGCCGCCCCGGACAGGACTCCTACGAGCAGTACTTC. This sequence encodes CASSRPGQDSYEQYF.

The chain recombines TRBV5-5 with TRBJ2-5; 13 bases match TRBD2. The CDR3 is made up of 18 amino acids. Germline CDR1 and CDR2: SGHKS and YYEKEE (reference sequence). The V segment lost 4 bases and the J segment 3 bases; nucleotides outside the gene matches: 12. CDR3 residues: CASSLFMILAGGKETQYF. Here the CDR3 DNA reads TGTGCCAGCAGCCTATTTATGATACTAGCGGGAGGGAAAGAGACCCAGTACTTC.

This chain joins TRBV19 and TRBJ2-1; possibly TRBD1 for D (5 bases). The CDR3 covers 17 residues. V was shortened by 1 base and J by 6 bases, with 19 bases between the two germline ends. Germline values: CDR1 LNHDA, CDR2 SQIVND (reference sequence). The CDR3 DNA sequence: TGTGCCAGTAGTATAGTTCGTGGGGCCAAGGCTCCCAATGAGCAGTTCTTC. As protein: CASSIVRGAKAPNEQFF. The complete variable domain, with remaining parts taken from reference TRBV19 and TRBJ2-1, reads DGGITQSPKYLFRKEGQNVTLSCEQNLNHDAMYWYRQDPGQGLRLIYYSQIVNDFQKGDIAEGYSVSREKKESFPLTVTSAQKNPTAFYLCASSIVRGAKAPNEQFFGPGTRLTVL.

The chain employs TRBV6-6 and TRBJ1-5; D may be TRBD1 (5 bases). The CDR3 is 15 amino acids. V was pared by 7 bases and J by 0 bases, with 13 bases between. From germline, CDR1 is MNHNY and CDR2 SVGAGI (reference sequence). The CDR3 coding sequence is TGTGCCAGCACCCCGGGGCTGTATAGCAATCAGCCCCAGCATTTT. Amino acid sequence: CASTPGLYSNQPQHF.

Regarding this clone: Additional DNA sequences in this sample encode the identical CDR3. J is TRBJ2-7 and V is TRBV15; maybe TRBD1 (6 bases). V shed 0 bases and J shed 3 bases, with 6 bases lying between them. The germline gives CDR1 LNHNV, CDR2 YYDKDF (reference sequence). CDR3 length equals 13 residues. CDR3 sequence reads: CATSRETGYEQYF. The CDR3 bases are TGTGCCACCAGCAGAGAGACAGGCTACGAGCAGTACTTC.

The gene calls are TRBV7-7 and TRBJ2-2; 7 nucleotides match TRBD2. Germline loops: CDR1 SSHAT, CDR2 FNYEAQ (reference sequence). J gave up 1 base and V 6 bases, and 8 bases lay outside the gene matches. This CDR3 comprises 16 residues. Written as DNA, the CDR3 is TGTGCCAGCAGTCCCGTGGCTAGCGGGAACACCGGGGAGCTGTTTTTT. Translating it yields CASSPVASGNTGELFF.

As DNA, the CDR3 is TGCGCCAGCAGCTTACAGGGGGAACTGGGTGGCTACACCTTC. This sequence encodes CASSLQGELGGYTF. This chain joins TRBV5-1 and TRBJ1-2, with 8 bases fitting TRBD1. This CDR3 is built from 14 residues. Germline CDR1 SGHRS, CDR2 YFSETQ. The junction had 7 bases not matched to a gene; V was cut back by 2 bases and J by 7 bases.

This rearrangement joins TRBV14 to TRBJ2-1, with 10 nucleotides matching TRBD2. The V segment lost 4 bases and the J segment 4 bases; nucleotides outside the gene matches: 22. This CDR3 has 21 amino acids. Looked up from germline, CDR1 is SGHDN and CDR2 is FVKESK. Written as DNA, the CDR3 is TGTGCCAGCAGCCTATACTACGAACTAGCGGGGCTACTGTCAGGATACAATGAGCAGTTCTTC. Residues: CASSLYYELAGLLSGYNEQFF.

CDR3 DNA sequence: TGTGCCAGTAGTTTCGAGTTAGTAGGGCCCTACGAGCAGTACTTC. This sequence encodes CASSFELVGPYEQYF. The chain uses TRBV19 and TRBJ2-7; no reliable D call. V was cut by 5 bases and J by 2 bases, with 16 bases left in between. Germline V gives CDR1 LNHDA, CDR2 SQIVND (reference sequence). CDR3 length: 15 amino acids.

This chain uses TRBV7-8 with TRBJ1-5; D not resolved. The CDR3 contains 12 residues. In germline, CDR1 is SGHVS, CDR2 FQNEAQ. Trimming took 5 bases from V and 9 from J, leaving 11 bases between them. The CDR3 is CASSPSIRPQHF. DNA of the CDR3: TGTGCCAGCAGCCCTTCTATCCGGCCCCAGCATTTT. The entire variable domain, with the rest obtained from reference TRBV7-8 and TRBJ1-5, is as follows: GAGVSQSPRYKVAKRGQDVALRCDPISGHVSLFWYQQALGQGPEFLTYFQNEAQLDKSGLPSDRFFAERPEGSVSTLKIQRTQQEDSAVYLCASSPSIRPQHFGDGTRLSIL.

The chain links TRBV4-3 to TRBJ2-3; 7 bases are a match to TRBD1. CDR3 size: 13 residues. The germline gives CDR1 LGHNA, CDR2 YSLEER. Trimming cost V 1 base and J 5 bases; bases outside gene matches: 0. The CDR3, as DNA: TGCGCCAGCAGCCAAGGGGACAGAGATACGCAGTATTTT. Protein: CASSQGDRDTQYF.

The chain recombines TRBV20-1 with TRBJ1-5; possible D gene TRBD1, 6 bases. CDR1 DFQATT and CDR2 SNEGSKA come from the germline V gene (reference sequence). The CDR3 extends over 11 amino acids. The CDR3 DNA sequence: TGCAGGGGGGGCACTTGCCAGCCCCAGCATTTT. Translation: CRGGTCQPQHF.